This T cell receptor beta chain was sequenced during a study of T cell responses to AZD1222 COVID-19 vaccine. V lost 0 bases, J lost 5 bases, and 16 bases lay in between. The CDR3 covers 16 residues. Germline V gene data show CDR1 as SGHNT and CDR2 as YYREEE (reference sequence). Only in-frame clones appear in the TCRdb table, and some are missing; sequencing was by immunoSEQ multiplex PCR. The repertoire holds more than 100,000 clones, with more than 85% as singletons. The sample here was peripheral blood, taken on day 0 of AZD1222 vaccination. The clonotype comes from an adult in good health. The chain joins TRBV5-4 to TRBJ2-3; D possibly uses TRBD1 or TRBD2 (6 bases each). The chain's CDR3 is CASSLGPGGGRDTQYF. The CDR3 DNA reads as TGTGCCAGCAGCTTGGGCCCTGGAGGGGGAAGAGATACGCAGTATTTT. The full variable domain, rest sourced from reference TRBV5-4 and TRBJ2-3, is ETGVTQSPTHLIKTRGQQVTLRCSSQSGHNTVSWYQQALGQGPQFIFQYYREEENGRGNFPPRFSGLQFPNYSSELNVNALELDDSALYLCASSLGPGGGRDTQYFGPGTRLTVL.